This T cell receptor (beta chain) was profiled in a study of T-cell reconstitution after alpha-beta-depleted transplantation in children. Study-wide results and limits: Once a year had passed after transplant, T-cell counts and diversity came mostly from newly produced T cells. Some patients showed high day-60 TCRbeta diversity, which derived from surviving recipient T cells and thymic progenitors. Reported findings indicate that, about two months after transplant, alpha-beta T cells came from several hundred expanded clones, which were derived from non-depleted graft cells.

Turning to this clonotype: The antigen is unknown.

CDR3 length: 12 amino acids. Germline-derived CDR1 and CDR2 are KGHDR and SFDVKD. V was shortened by 3 bases and J by 7 bases, with 6 bases between the two germline ends. Unique molecular identifiers were incorporated during preparation of the TCRbeta library. TCRdb re-called the PCR reads with MiXCR, one entry per CDR3 protein. The table records about 340,000 distinct CDR3 sequences, 15% to 20% of them present only once. This clonotype originated in a male patient between 2 and 10 years old who had a stem cell transplant for acute lymphoblastic leukemia, so the T cells may come from the graft donor. The sample consisted of PBMCs, mostly from graft donor cells, taken 360 days after TCRalphabeta/CD19-depleted stem cell transplant. The chain has TRBV24-1 and TRBJ2-1, with D maybe TRBD2 (5 bases). The CDR3 DNA follows: TGTGCCACCAGTGATGAGCGGAATGAGCAGTTCTTC. Residues: CATSDERNEQFF.